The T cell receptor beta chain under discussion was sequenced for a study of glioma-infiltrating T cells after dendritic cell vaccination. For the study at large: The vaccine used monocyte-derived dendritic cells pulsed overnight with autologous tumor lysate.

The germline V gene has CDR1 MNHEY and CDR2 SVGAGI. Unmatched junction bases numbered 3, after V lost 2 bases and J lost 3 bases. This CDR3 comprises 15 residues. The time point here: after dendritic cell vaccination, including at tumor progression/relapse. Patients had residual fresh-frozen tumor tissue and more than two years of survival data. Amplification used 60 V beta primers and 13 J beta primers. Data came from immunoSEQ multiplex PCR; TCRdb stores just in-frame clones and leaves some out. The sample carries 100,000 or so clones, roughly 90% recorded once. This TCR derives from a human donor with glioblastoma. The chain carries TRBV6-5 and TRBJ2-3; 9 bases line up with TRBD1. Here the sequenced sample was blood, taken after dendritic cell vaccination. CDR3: CASSYTDRGTDTQYF. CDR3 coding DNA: TGTGCCAGCAGTTACACGGACAGGGGAACAGATACGCAGTATTTT.